These 16 T cell receptor beta chains came from one sample sequenced in a study of T-cell memory formation after mild COVID-19. Via MiXCR, TCRdb re-called the 5' RACE reads, giving one row per CDR3 protein. The table has 30,000 or so distinct CDR3 sequences, under 25% seen once. Specimen: PBMCs or a T cell subset sorted from them (not recorded which). Receptor source: an adult who had mild COVID-19 (a few samples of this study predate the infection). Cell type and time point are not known.

This clonotype was detected ten times or more. V is TRBV7-3 and J is TRBJ2-1, with D perhaps TRBD2 (5 bases). Trimming removed 3 bases at V and 5 bases at J, with 17 bases between. There are 16 residues in the CDR3. Per germline, CDR1 SGHTA and CDR2 FQGTGA. CDR3 sequence (DNA): TGTGCCAGCAGCTTTCCGGGATCCACTAGTGACAATGAGCAGTTCTTC. Amino acid sequence: CASSFPGSTSDNEQFF.

This clonotype was counted ten times or more. This rearrangement joins TRBV6-5 to TRBJ2-1; D perhaps matches TRBD2 (6 bases). The V end was cut by 5 bases, the J end by 1 base, with 18 bases between. From germline, CDR1 is MNHEY and CDR2 SVGAGI. The CDR3 is 17 amino acids. The CDR3 protein is CASSLARAGTSYNEQFF. Here the CDR3 DNA reads TGTGCCAGCAGTCTGGCCCGGGCGGGAACTTCCTACAATGAGCAGTTCTTC.

This clonotype was picked up many times. The genes are TRBV7-9 and TRBJ2-3, with 10 nucleotides matching TRBD1. Trimming cost V 3 bases and J 6 bases; bases outside gene matches: 3. There are 14 residues in the CDR3. Germline V CDR1 and CDR2: SEHNR, FQNEAQ (reference sequence). In nucleotides, the CDR3 is TGTGCCAGCAGCTTGGGACAGGGGTCGGATACGCAGTATTTT. Residues: CASSLGQGSDTQYF.

In this sample, this clonotype turned up many times. The chain combines TRBV2 with TRBJ2-5; D unresolved. CDR1 and CDR2 (germline): SNHLY, FYNNEI. This CDR3 spans 14 amino acids. The ends were cut back, 4 bases at V and 3 bases at J, with 12 bases in the middle. CDR3 loop: CASSALRGKETQYF. The CDR3 DNA reads TGTGCCAGCAGTGCTTTACGAGGAAAAGAGACCCAGTACTTC.

This clonotype appeared many times. This chain links TRBV5-6 with TRBJ2-7; D is possibly TRBD2 (5 bases). The CDR3 is made up of 13 amino acids. The germline CDR1 and CDR2 sequences are SGHDT and YYEEEE. Trimming cost V 5 bases and J 4 bases, with 13 bases left between them. The CDR3 sequence is CASRSRGLYEQYF. CDR3 DNA sequence: TGTGCCAGCAGATCCAGAGGGTTATACGAGCAGTACTTC. Looking up the rest from reference TRBV5-6 and TRBJ2-7 gives the full variable domain: DAGVTQSPTHLIKTRGQQVTLRCSPKSGHDTVSWYQQALGQGPQFIFQYYEEEERQRGNFPDRFSGHQFPNYSSELNVNALLLGDSALYLCASRSRGLYEQYFGPGTRLTVT.

In this sample, this clonotype turned up many times. The chain has TRBV19 and TRBJ2-3, with D perhaps assigned TRBD1 or TRBD2 (5 bases each). Looked up from germline, CDR1 is LNHDA and CDR2 is SQIVND (reference sequence). The length of the CDR3 is 16 residues. V gave up 7 bases and J gave up 0 bases, with 17 bases separating them. For the CDR3, the DNA is TGTGCCAGTACTGACCGTCCTGGGGGAAGCACAGATACGCAGTATTTT. It specifies CASTDRPGGSTDTQYF.

This clonotype was recorded many times. V and J are TRBV7-9 and TRBJ2-3; 7 nucleotides line up with TRBD1. The length of the CDR3 is 16 residues. Trimming took 5 bases from V and 0 from J; bases not matched to a gene: 8. Germline values: CDR1 SEHNR, CDR2 FQNEAQ (reference sequence). The CDR3 nucleotides are TGTGCCAGCAGCAGGGGACAGCGAGCTAGCACAGATACGCAGTATTTT. Translated: CASSRGQRASTDTQYF.

The sample holds many counts of this clonotype. This chain links TRBV27 with TRBJ1-2; the match to TRBD1 covers 8 bases. With V trimmed by 3 bases and J by 14 bases, 11 bases remained unmatched. From germline, CDR1 is MNHEY and CDR2 SMNVEV (reference sequence). The CDR3 runs to 13 residues. In DNA form, the CDR3 reads TGTGCCAGCAGTTTTCATGGACAGGGAAGGGAAACCTTC. It translates to CASSFHGQGRETF.

There are many counts of this clonotype. V is TRBV7-8 and J is TRBJ2-7; 12 positions agree with TRBD1. Germline-derived CDR1 and CDR2 are SGHVS and FQNEAQ. The CDR3 loop spans 15 amino acids. V lost 5 bases, J lost 4 bases, and 6 bases stayed unmatched. DNA for the CDR3: TGTGCCAGCAGCCCTGGGACAGGGGGCCGATACGAGCAGTACTTC. This encodes CASSPGTGGRYEQYF.

The gene calls are TRBV12-3 or TRBV12-4 and TRBJ2-2; D is unresolved. The CDR3 is 14 residues long. Trimming removed 1 base from V and 1 base from J, with 4 bases in between. Here the CDR3 DNA reads TGTGCCAGCAGTTTAGAGGAGAACACCGGGGAGCTGTTTTTT. Its translation: CASSLEENTGELFF.

This clonotype was counted at least ten times. The chain carries TRBV10-3 and TRBJ2-1; 10 nucleotides line up with TRBD2. Germline V CDR1 and CDR2: ENHRY, SYGVKD. V lost 0 bases and J lost 8; bases outside the gene matches: 10. The CDR3 spans 17 residues. CDR3 protein: CAISESGSSGRRHEQFF. DNA for the CDR3: TGTGCCATCAGTGAGTCAGGCTCTAGCGGGAGACGCCATGAGCAGTTCTTC.

The chain carries TRBV5-1 and TRBJ2-7; TRBD2 might be the D (6 bases). CDR1 and CDR2 from the germline V gene are SGHRS and YFSETQ. The V end lost 4 bases, the J end lost 0 bases, and 11 bases lay between the germline ends. There are 14 residues in the CDR3. CDR3 region: CASSLLGSSYEQYF. CDR3 sequence (DNA): TGCGCCAGCAGCCTTCTCGGGAGCTCCTACGAGCAGTACTTC.

This clonotype was seen more than once but under ten times. The V gene is TRBV5-4, the J gene TRBJ1-3; no clear D gene. This CDR3 region has 16 residues. CDR1 SGHNT and CDR2 YYREEE come from the germline V gene (reference sequence). V shed 0 bases and J shed 2 bases, with 12 bases lying between them. This chain's CDR3 is CASSLGGKAPGNTIYF. The CDR3 DNA reads TGTGCCAGCAGCTTGGGAGGGAAGGCGCCTGGAAACACCATATATTTT.

The rearrangement links TRBV6-5 to TRBJ1-2; possibly TRBD1 for D (6 bases). The CDR3 totals 15 residues. Germline V gene lookup returns CDR1 MNHEY and CDR2 SVGAGI. Trimming stripped 6 bases from V and 0 bases from J, with 14 bases between. The CDR3 DNA follows: TGTGCCAGCAGGGCTCGGGGGCGAGCTAACTATGGCTACACCTTC. Translation gives CASRARGRANYGYTF.

In its sample, this clonotype was seen many times. This CDR3 reads CASSLMRDSPLHF. In nucleotides, the CDR3 is TGTGCCAGCAGTCTCATGAGAGATTCACCCCTCCACTTT. J is TRBJ1-6 and V is TRBV6-5, with D unresolved. The germline V gene encodes CDR1 MNHEY and CDR2 SVGAGI. V shed 5 bases and J shed 8 bases, with 10 bases lying between them. The CDR3 has 13 amino acids.

This clonotype was observed at least ten times. This chain connects TRBV10-2 to TRBJ1-1, with 7 nucleotides matching TRBD1. The trim removed 6 bases at V and 3 bases at J, leaving 13 bases unmatched. The germline V gene has CDR1 WSHSY and CDR2 SAAADI. This CDR3 comprises 16 residues. The CDR3 loop is CASSARTGGGDTEAFF. CDR3 coding DNA: TGCGCCAGCAGCGCGCGGACAGGCGGGGGGGACACTGAAGCTTTCTTT.